These T cell receptor beta chains were read from a single sample in a study of blood T cell repertoires in COVID-19. Assay: immunoSEQ multiplex PCR; the TCRdb copy retains only in-frame clones and omits some. The sample shows some 300,000 clones, 70% to 90% of them seen only once. Material for sequencing was peripheral blood. The receptors shown here come from a woman between 65 and 79 years old with COVID-19, enrolled during active disease. Each CDR3 is given with its conserved first and last residue. The D gene is left open where the match is weak. Not all rows give a size; the values are once, few, many and, for expanded clones, a class.

clone size	J gene	D gene	V gene	CDR3 protein	CDR3 DNA
-	TRBJ1-1	TRBD1	TRBV5-6	CASSSATPGGRAAFF	TGTGCCAGCAGCTCCGCCACTCCAGGGGGACGGGCGGCTTTCTTT
once	TRBJ2-7	TRBD1	TRBV12-3/TRBV12-4	CASRGQGAYEQYF	TGTGCCAGCAGAGGACAGGGGGCCTACGAGCAGTACTTC
-	TRBJ2-5	TRBD2	TRBV4-1	CASRQGRGGAQETQYF	TGCGCCAGCAGACAAGGGCGCGGGGGGGCCCAAGAGACCCAGTACTTC
-	TRBJ2-5	TRBD2	TRBV7-9	CASSSPAGGEETQYF	TGTGCCAGCAGCTCCCCGGCGGGGGGAGAGGAGACCCAGTACTTC
-	TRBJ1-5	TRBD1	TRBV9	CASSGGDRVNQPQHF	TGTGCCAGCAGCGGCGGGGACAGGGTAAATCAGCCCCAGCATTTT
-	TRBJ2-1	TRBD2	TRBV4-3	CACSPIAGGYNEQFF	TGCGCCTGCAGCCCGATAGCGGGGGGCTACAATGAGCAGTTCTTC
-	TRBJ1-2	-	TRBV6-1	CASSEGQRLYGYTF	TGTGCCAGCAGTGAAGGACAGCGCTTATATGGCTACACCTTC
-	TRBJ2-1	-	TRBV4-1	CASSRLSGWPYNEQFF	TGCGCCAGCAGCCGCCTCTCGGGGTGGCCCTACAATGAGCAGTTCTTC
-	TRBJ2-3	-	TRBV2	CASSGAVGGTDTQYF	TGTGCCAGCAGTGGGGCTGTTGGAGGGACAGATACGCAGTATTTT
-	TRBJ2-5	TRBD2	TRBV24-1	CATSGPGGQETQYF	TGTGCCACCAGTGGTCCGGGGGGACAAGAGACCCAGTACTTC
-	TRBJ1-2	TRBD1	TRBV2	CASSYSGTGDGYTF	TGTGCCAGCAGTTACTCCGGGACAGGGGATGGCTACACCTTC
-	TRBJ2-7	-	TRBV6-5	CASSYAGTFQSYEQYF	TGTGCCAGCAGTTACGCCGGGACTTTCCAATCCTACGAGCAGTACTTC
-	TRBJ2-7	-	TRBV13	CASSSRTYSYEQYF	TGTGCCAGCAGCTCGCGGACATACAGCTACGAGCAGTACTTC
few	TRBJ2-7	-	TRBV5-6	CASTAPGVGLEQYF	TGTGCCAGCACCGCCCCGGGGGTCGGGCTGGAGCAGTACTTC
-	TRBJ2-5	TRBD2	TRBV30	CAWSVKTSGGTRKETQYF	TGTGCCTGGAGTGTGAAGACTAGCGGGGGGACCAGGAAAGAGACCCAGTACTTC
-	TRBJ2-1	TRBD1	TRBV5-1	CASSYGQGYNEQFF	TGCGCCAGCAGCTATGGACAGGGTTACAATGAGCAGTTCTTC
-	TRBJ1-4	-	TRBV11-2	CASSLGWALDEKLFF	TGTGCCAGCAGCTTAGGGTGGGCGCTTGACGAAAAACTGTTTTTT
-	TRBJ2-2	-	TRBV7-3	CASSLTLGGLRGGELFF	TGTGCCAGCAGCTTAACCCTGGGGGGTCTCCGAGGCGGGGAGCTGTTTTTT
-	TRBJ1-4	-	TRBV5-1	CASSLGSLNEKLFF	TGCGCCAGCAGCCTTGGTAGCCTTAATGAAAAACTGTTTTTT
-	TRBJ2-3	-	TRBV3-1/TRBV3-2	CASSQERGRRPTDTQYF	TGTGCCAGCAGCCAAGAACGGGGTAGGCGACCCACAGATACGCAGTATTTT
-	TRBJ1-3	-	TRBV9	CASSVALESGNTIYF	TGTGCCAGCAGCGTAGCATTGGAGTCTGGAAACACCATATATTTT
-	TRBJ2-3	TRBD2	TRBV9	CASSTTSGGPLGTDTQYF	TGTGCCAGCAGCACGACGAGCGGGGGGCCACTCGGCACAGATACGCAGTATTTT